This passage covers 10 T cell receptor beta chains from one sample sequenced in a study of blood T cells in healthy people across ages. A second about 7 to 12 cycle PCR used barcoded and J-beta primers. TCRdb reanalysed the 5' RACE reads using MiXCR and keeps one entry per CDR3 protein. The table includes roughly 1,300,000 distinct CDR3 sequences, 59% detected once. What was sequenced was blood. The receptors come from a man aged 18 to 30 in good health.

This clonotype came up a few times. This chain links TRBV6-5 with TRBJ1-2; 7 nucleotides align to TRBD1. V was pared by 5 bases and J by 8 bases, with 8 bases of the junction left unmatched. This CDR3 spans 13 amino acids. Per the germline V gene, CDR1 is MNHEY and CDR2 is SVGAGI. CDR3 coding DNA: TGTGCCAGCAGTCCCCGACAGGGACACGGCTACACCTTC. Amino acids: CASSPRQGHGYTF.

The chain combines TRBV27 with TRBJ2-1, with TRBD2 identical over 13 bases. Germline V lookup: CDR1 MNHEY, CDR2 SMNVEV (reference sequence). The V and J ends lost 6 bases and 9 bases, in that order; junction bases with no gene match: 11. The length of the CDR3 is 16 residues. The chain's CDR3 is CASSAYSGTSGAEQFF. The CDR3 DNA is TGTGCCAGCAGCGCCTACTCCGGGACTAGCGGGGCTGAGCAGTTCTTC.

The chain recombines TRBV6-5 with TRBJ2-2, with 8 positions matching TRBD1. The length of the CDR3 is 17 residues. After removal of 0 bases from V and 5 bases from J, the junction contained 8 bases not matched to a gene. CDR1 is MNHEY, CDR2 SVGAGI, per germline. CDR3 protein: CASSYSKATGVTGELFF. DNA of the CDR3: TGTGCCAGCAGTTACTCGAAGGCGACAGGGGTTACCGGGGAGCTGTTTTTT.

This chain joins TRBV12-5 and TRBJ2-3; D is undetermined. Germline V gives CDR1 LGHNT, CDR2 FRNRAP. The CDR3 is 15 residues long. V lost 2 bases and J lost 5, with 14 bases in between. CDR3 in DNA: TGTGCTAGTGGTTTGCCCCCGCGGCAAAAAGATACGCAGTATTTT. Amino acids: CASGLPPRQKDTQYF.

The chain joins TRBV4-1 to TRBJ2-2, with 7 bases that match TRBD1. V gave up 4 bases and J gave up 7 bases; unmatched junction bases: 3. The CDR3 has 13 residues. The germline V gene has CDR1 MGHRA and CDR2 YSYEKL. This chain's CDR3 is CASSLDRDGELFF. The CDR3 coding sequence is TGCGCCAGCAGCCTCGACAGGGACGGGGAGCTGTTTTTT.

The chain recombines TRBV15 with TRBJ2-7; perhaps TRBD2 as D (8 bases). V lost 6 bases to trimming and J lost 2 bases, with 14 bases between them. The CDR3 is 14 amino acids. CDR1 is LNHNV and CDR2 is YYDKDF in the germline V gene (reference sequence). CDR3 DNA sequence: TGTGCCACCAGTAGCGGGACAGCACCCTACGAGCAGTACTTC. Translated, it gives CATSSGTAPYEQYF. The variable domain in full, with the rest retrieved from reference TRBV15 and TRBJ2-7, is DAMVIQNPRYQVTQFGKPVTLSCSQTLNHNVMYWYQQKSSQAPKLLFHYYDKDFNNEADTPDNFQSRRPNTSFCFLDIRSPGLGDTAMYLCATSSGTAPYEQYFGPGTRLTVT.

This chain joins TRBV2 and TRBJ1-2, with D perhaps matching TRBD1 (6 bases). Germline assignment: CDR1 SNHLY and CDR2 FYNNEI. The CDR3 runs to 15 residues. Trimming stripped 0 bases from V and 7 bases from J, with 15 bases between. The CDR3 loop is CASSEASGDITGYTF. In DNA, the CDR3 is TGTGCCAGCAGTGAAGCGTCCGGGGACATAACTGGCTACACCTTC. The full variable domain, completed using reference TRBV2 and TRBJ1-2, is EPEVTQTPSHQVTQMGQEVILRCVPISNHLYFYWYRQILGQKVEFLVSFYNNEISEKSEIFDDQFSVERPDGSNFTLKIRSTKLEDSAMYFCASSEASGDITGYTFGSGTRLTVV.

The gene calls are TRBV27 and TRBJ1-4, with a weak D call TRBD1 (5 bases). The germline V gene has CDR1 MNHEY and CDR2 SMNVEV (reference sequence). Trimming cost V 5 bases and J 7 bases, with 14 bases left between them. There are 14 residues in the CDR3. This chain's CDR3 is CASSQQGGSEKLFF. CDR3 nucleotide sequence: TGTGCCAGCAGTCAGCAGGGAGGAAGTGAAAAACTGTTTTTT.

The chain joins TRBV11-2 to TRBJ1-1; D remains ambiguous. The germline gives CDR1 SGHAT, CDR2 FQNNGV. The CDR3 loop spans 12 amino acids. The germline V and J ends were trimmed by 1 base and 4 bases, with 4 bases remaining between them. This chain's CDR3 is CASSLVRTEAFF. For the CDR3, the DNA is TGTGCCAGCAGCTTAGTCCGCACTGAAGCTTTCTTT.

The chain recombines TRBV7-9 with TRBJ2-3; the match to TRBD1 covers 8 bases. Germline V gene data show CDR1 as SEHNR and CDR2 as FQNEAQ (reference sequence). The CDR3 totals 18 residues. The junction had 11 bases not matched to a gene; V was cut back by 2 bases and J by 1 base. The CDR3 bases are TGTGCCAGCAGCTTATGGAATTTGGTGGACAGGGGCACAGATACGCAGTATTTT. Translating gives CASSLWNLVDRGTDTQYF.